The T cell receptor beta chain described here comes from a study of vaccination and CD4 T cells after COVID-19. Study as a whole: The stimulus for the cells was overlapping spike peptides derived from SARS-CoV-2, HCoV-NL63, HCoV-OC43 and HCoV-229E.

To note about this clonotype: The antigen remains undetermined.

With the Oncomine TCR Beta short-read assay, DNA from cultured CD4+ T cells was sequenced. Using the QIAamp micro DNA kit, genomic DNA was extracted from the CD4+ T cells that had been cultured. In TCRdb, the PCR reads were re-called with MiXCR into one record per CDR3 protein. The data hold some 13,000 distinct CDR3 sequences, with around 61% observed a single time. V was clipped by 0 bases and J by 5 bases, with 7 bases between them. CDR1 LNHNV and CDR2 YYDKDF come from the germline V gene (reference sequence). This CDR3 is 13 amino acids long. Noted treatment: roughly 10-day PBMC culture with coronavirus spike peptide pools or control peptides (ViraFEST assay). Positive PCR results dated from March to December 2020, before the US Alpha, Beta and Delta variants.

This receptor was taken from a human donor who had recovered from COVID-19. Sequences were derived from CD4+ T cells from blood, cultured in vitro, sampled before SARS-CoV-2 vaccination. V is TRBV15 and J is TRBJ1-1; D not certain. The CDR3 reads CATSREGSTEAFF. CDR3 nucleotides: TGTGCCACCAGCAGAGAAGGGTCTACTGAAGCTTTCTTT.